This entry is about one T cell receptor beta chain. The record originates from a study of blood T cell repertoires in COVID-19. Study in general: The United States, Italy and Spain were the sources of the acute and convalescent COVID-19 samples. PBMCs, B-cell-depleted T cells, or T cells provided the cDNA or gDNA that made up the material.

Self-reported history from a screening survey and questionnaire set each donor's cohort. This table comes from immunoSEQ multiplex PCR, and its TCRdb copy is limited to in-frame clones, with some not included. The sample has about 190,000 clones; 86% are singletons. This TCR derives from a woman in her thirties who had recovered from COVID-19. Sequenced sample: PBMCs or T cells enriched from blood (not recorded which).

For the CDR3, the DNA is TGTGCCAGCAGCCTTACTAGCGGGAGGCACGCCGGGGAGCTGTTTTTT. Its translation is CASSLTSGRHAGELFF. The chain employs TRBV5-5 and TRBJ2-2, with TRBD2 matching 12 bases. V dropped 4 bases and J dropped 6; count of bases not matched to a gene: 7. The V gene's germline CDR1 is SGHKS and CDR2 YYEKEE (reference sequence). The CDR3 totals 16 residues. The entire variable domain, with the rest obtained from reference TRBV5-5 and TRBJ2-2, is as follows: DAGVTQSPTHLIKTRGQQVTLRCSPISGHKSVSWYQQVLGQGPQFIFQYYEKEERGRGNFPDRFSARQFPNYSSELNVNALLLGDSALYLCASSLTSGRHAGELFFGEGSRLTVL.